These T cell receptor beta chains were read from a single sample in a study of cytomegalovirus exposure and HLA in healthy donors. Profiled with immunoSEQ multiplex PCR; TCRdb holds only in-frame clones, not every one. This sample has more than 80,000 clones, with 60% to 85% found just once. Input material: PBMCs. The receptors here all came from a young man in good health and CMV-seropositive. CDR3s include the opening cysteine and the closing phenylalanine or tryptophan. The order of the fields is D gene, clone size, J gene, V gene, CDR3 protein, CDR3 DNA. The D gene is left open where the match is weak. A clone size is listed for some rows: how often the clone was seen (once, few, many), or a class if it is expanded.

.	.	TRBJ2-5	TRBV11-2	CASSRGAVMEETQYF	TGTGCCAGCAGCCGCGGGGCGGTTATGGAGGAGACCCAGTACTTC
.	.	TRBJ1-1	TRBV29-1	CSVEVRLGVTEAFF	TGCAGCGTTGAAGTACGCTTAGGGGTCACTGAAGCTTTCTTT
.	.	TRBJ2-6	TRBV5-1	CASSLDGGLGANVLTF	TGCGCCAGCAGCTTGGATGGGGGGTTGGGGGCCAACGTCCTGACTTTC
TRBD1	once	TRBJ1-1	TRBV9	CASSVTGANTEAFF	TGTGCCAGCAGCGTGACAGGGGCGAACACTGAAGCTTTCTTT
.	.	TRBJ2-1	TRBV4-1	CASSPGGVYSYNEQFF	TGCGCCAGCAGCCCGGGTGGTGTGTACTCCTACAATGAGCAGTTCTTC
.	.	TRBJ1-5	TRBV2	CASSSDRSNQPQHF	TGTGCCAGCAGTTCCGACAGGTCAAATCAGCCCCAGCATTTT
TRBD2	.	TRBJ2-5	TRBV7-6	CASSLMTSGSAETQYF	TGTGCCAGCAGCTTGATGACTAGCGGGAGCGCAGAGACCCAGTACTTC
.	few	TRBJ2-1	TRBV7-3	CASSLPGLTYNEQFF	TGTGCCAGCAGCTTACCGGGACTTACCTACAATGAGCAGTTCTTC
TRBD2	.	TRBJ2-3	TRBV6-1	CASSERSGRASTQYF	TGTGCCAGCAGTGAACGAAGCGGGAGGGCCTCTACGCAGTATTTT
TRBD2	.	TRBJ2-7	TRBV10-2	CASSVRGGNEQYF	TGCGCCAGCAGTGTCCGGGGGGGTAACGAGCAGTACTTC